Shown below are 32 T cell receptor beta chains from a single sample sequenced in a study of PD-1 blockade in classical Hodgkin lymphoma. Sequenced by immunoSEQ multiplex PCR; TCRdb stores in-frame clones only, minus some. This sample carries tens of thousands of clones, around 81% of them seen once, and the ten largest clones take about 18%. Patients all relapsed after autologous stem cell transplantation, and there was variation in brentuximab vedotin exposure. Material: peripheral blood mononuclear cells (PBMCs), obtained before the second cycle of nivolumab. The receptors come from a human donor with classical Hodgkin lymphoma.

V is TRBV5-1 and J is TRBJ2-7; D may be TRBD1 or TRBD2 (5 bases each). With 0 bases removed from V and 5 bases from J, the gap between germline ends came to 15 bases. The CDR3 sequence is 15 residues long. Per the germline V gene, CDR1 is SGHRS and CDR2 is YFSETQ. CDR3 sequence reads: CASSLVLDLGHEQYF. DNA of the CDR3: TGCGCCAGCAGCTTGGTACTGGATTTGGGACACGAGCAGTACTTC. Variable domain in full (rest from reference TRBV5-1 and TRBJ2-7): KAGVTQTPRYLIKTRGQQVTLSCSPISGHRSVSWYQQTPGQGLQFLFEYFSETQRNKGNFPGRFSGRQFSNSRSEMNVSTLELGDSALYLCASSLVLDLGHEQYFGPGTRLTVT.

The chain carries TRBV27 and TRBJ1-1; 7 bases map to TRBD1. Germline lookup yields CDR1 MNHEY and CDR2 SMNVEV (reference sequence). V shed 7 bases and J 2 bases; nucleotides not matched to a gene: 7. The CDR3 totals 14 residues. The CDR3 DNA sequence: TGTGCCAGCACCCTAGGGGGCCGAAACACTGAAGCTTTCTTT. This gives the protein CASTLGGRNTEAFF.

CDR3 sequence: CASSSVTSRLNNEQFF. The CDR3 bases are TGTGCCAGCAGCTCTGTCACTAGTCGCCTGAACAATGAGCAGTTCTTC. V usage is TRBV6-6 and J usage is TRBJ2-1; D perhaps matches TRBD2 (5 bases). V gave up 6 bases and J gave up 5 bases, with 20 bases separating them. The CDR3 covers 16 residues. The germline gives CDR1 MNHNY, CDR2 SVGAGI (reference sequence).

This sequence joins TRBV6-6 and TRBJ2-2; D remains unclear. This CDR3 has 13 amino acids. From germline, CDR1 is MNHNY and CDR2 SVGAGI (reference sequence). Trimming shortened V by 5 bases and J by 4 bases, and 8 bases separated the two germline ends. CDR3: CASSRPGTGELFF. CDR3 DNA: TGTGCCAGCAGTCGGCCGGGCACCGGGGAGCTGTTTTTT.

This clone has just one count. The chain carries TRBV4-1 and TRBJ2-1; 14 nucleotides align to TRBD2. V shed 2 bases and J 4 bases; nucleotides not matched to a gene: 4. The CDR3 contains 17 residues. Per the germline V gene, CDR1 is MGHRA and CDR2 is YSYEKL. CDR3 region: CASSQKGTSGGYNEQFF. CDR3 nucleotide sequence: TGCGCCAGCAGCCAAAAAGGGACTAGCGGGGGATACAATGAGCAGTTCTTC.

This clone has a single count. V usage is TRBV6-1 and J usage is TRBJ2-4, with D maybe TRBD2 (6 bases). The CDR3 is 17 amino acids. Trimming cost V 1 base and J 3 bases, with 16 bases left between them. Germline V gene data show CDR1 as MNHNS and CDR2 as SASEGT. The CDR3 region is CASSEGGVPRDKNIQYF. The DNA of the CDR3 is TGTGCCAGCAGTGAAGGGGGGGTACCCCGGGACAAAAACATTCAGTACTTC.

The genes are TRBV4-1 and TRBJ1-6; 7 bases line up with TRBD1. The CDR3 contains 19 residues. V lost 4 bases, J lost 6 bases, and 18 bases stayed unmatched. Germline CDR1 reads MGHRA; CDR2 reads YSYEKL. CDR3 DNA sequence: TGCGCCAGCAGCCTCGAGCCTACAGGGGAGGTAGAGGGTAATTCACCCCTCCACTTT. It is translated as CASSLEPTGEVEGNSPLHF.

CDR3 protein: CASSLLGIAKNIQYF. The DNA of the CDR3 is TGTGCCAGCAGTTTGCTAGGCATAGCCAAAAACATTCAGTACTTC. The V gene is TRBV27, the J gene TRBJ2-4; no reliable D call. Germline V gene data show CDR1 as MNHEY and CDR2 as SMNVEV (reference sequence). Trimming took off 3 bases at V and 0 bases at J, with 9 bases between the two ends. The CDR3 is 15 residues long.

The chain is built from TRBV5-1 and TRBJ1-2; no definite D call. The CDR3 loop spans 13 amino acids. CDR1 is SGHRS, CDR2 YFSETQ, per germline. Trimming left V 4 bases short and J 8 bases short, with 15 bases between. The CDR3 nucleotides are TGCGCCAGCAGCGGGTCGGACGGTGGGGGCTACACCTTC. It yields the protein CASSGSDGGGYTF.

Concerning this clone itself: Different DNA sequences within this sample yield the same CDR3. The chain carries TRBV5-1 and TRBJ2-6; D is uncertain. CDR1 SGHRS and CDR2 YFSETQ come from the germline V gene. With 0 bases removed from V and 1 base from J, the gap between germline ends came to 2 bases. The CDR3 extends over 14 amino acids. CDR3 sequence: CASSLGSGANVLTF. The CDR3 DNA is TGCGCCAGCAGCTTGGGTTCTGGGGCCAACGTCCTGACTTTC.

The chain joins TRBV9 to TRBJ2-5; D is unclear. Trimming took 0 bases from V and 2 from J, leaving 5 bases between them. The V gene's germline CDR1 is SGDLS and CDR2 YYNGEE. The CDR3 extends over 13 amino acids. The CDR3 bases are TGTGCCAGCAGCGTAGCGGATCAAGAGACCCAGTACTTC. Its translation is CASSVADQETQYF. Variable domain in full (rest from reference TRBV9 and TRBJ2-5): DSGVTQTPKHLITATGQRVTLRCSPRSGDLSVYWYQQSLDQGLQFLIQYYNGEERAKGNILERFSAQQFPDLHSELNLSSLELGDSALYFCASSVADQETQYFGPGTRLLVL.

This chain uses TRBV29-1 with TRBJ2-1; 8 positions agree with TRBD2. In germline, CDR1 is SQVTM, CDR2 ANQGSEA. V trimming: 6 bases; J trimming: 2 bases; junction bases outside the gene matches: 9. The CDR3 is made up of 15 amino acids. The CDR3 nucleotides are TGCAGCGTAGCCGGGACTAGAGATACCTACAATGAGCAGTTCTTC. Its translation is CSVAGTRDTYNEQFF.

The genes are TRBV6-5 and TRBJ2-2, with 7 positions matching TRBD1. The CDR3 is 14 amino acids. Germline V gene data show CDR1 as MNHEY and CDR2 as SVGAGI. V lost 6 bases to trimming and J lost 8 bases; unmatched junction nucleotides: 9. The CDR3 loop reads CASRTGQGVGELFF. Written as DNA, the CDR3 is TGTGCCAGCAGAACGGGTCAGGGGGTTGGGGAGCTGTTTTTT.

This rearrangement joins TRBV28 to TRBJ1-1; D remains unclear. V lost 0 bases, J lost 0 bases, and 8 bases lay in between. Germline V gene lookup returns CDR1 MDHEN and CDR2 SYDVKM. The CDR3 loop spans 15 amino acids. CDR3 nucleotide sequence: TGTGCCAGCAGTTTATGGGTCAACTTGAACACTGAAGCTTTCTTT. Its protein product is CASSLWVNLNTEAFF. The full variable domain, in which reference TRBV28 and TRBJ1-1 provide the parts outside the CDR3, is DVKVTQSSRYLVKRTGEKVFLECVQDMDHENMFWYRQDPGLGLRLIYFSYDVKMKEKGDIPEGYSVSREKKERFSLILESASTNQTSMYLCASSLWVNLNTEAFFGQGTRLTVV.

This chain links TRBV5-4 with TRBJ2-3; D is perhaps TRBD2 (5 bases). Trimming shortened V by 0 bases and J by 3 bases, and 11 bases separated the two germline ends. The CDR3 is 15 amino acids. Germline V lookup: CDR1 SGHNT, CDR2 YYREEE (reference sequence). CDR3 protein: CASSLAPRGTDTQYF. CDR3 coding DNA: TGTGCCAGCAGCTTGGCCCCACGGGGTACAGATACGCAGTATTTT.

This clone appeared a single time. The rearrangement links TRBV29-1 to TRBJ2-5; possible D gene TRBD2, 6 bases. The germline CDR1 and CDR2 sequences are SQVTM and ANQGSEA. The CDR3 covers 13 residues. The V and J ends lost 4 bases and 5 bases respectively, with 14 bases between them. The CDR3 nucleotides read TGCAGCGTTGTTAGGGGAGGATTGGAGACCCAGTACTTC. Residues: CSVVRGGLETQYF. Using reference TRBV29-1 and TRBJ2-5 for the parts outside the CDR3, the full variable domain is SAVISQKPSRDICQRGTSLTIQCQVDSQVTMMFWYRQQPGQSLTLIATANQGSEATYESGFVIDKFPISRPNLTFSTLTVSNMSPEDSSIYLCSVVRGGLETQYFGPGTRLLVL.

This chain joins TRBV28 and TRBJ2-5; TRBD1 aligns across 7 bases. CDR1 and CDR2 (germline): MDHEN, SYDVKM. Germline trimming cut 5 bases from V and 4 bases from J; bases unmatched to any gene: 10. CDR3 size: 15 residues. This CDR3 reads CASSHIQGMRETQYF. The DNA for the CDR3 is TGTGCCAGCAGTCATATACAGGGGATGAGAGAGACCCAGTACTTC.

Note on this clone: The same CDR3 arises from other DNA sequences in this sample as well. The V and J genes are TRBV18 and TRBJ2-5, with a possible D match to TRBD1 (6 bases). The CDR3 is 13 amino acids. Germline CDR1 KGHSH, CDR2 LQKENI. The V end was cut by 3 bases, the J end by 2 bases, with 7 bases between. CDR3 loop: CASSPGQQETQYF. The CDR3 DNA follows: TGTGCCAGCTCACCGGGACAACAAGAGACCCAGTACTTC.

This chain uses TRBV7-6 with TRBJ2-5; the match to TRBD1 covers 10 bases. Trimming took 8 bases from V and 3 from J; bases not matched to a gene: 9. There are 15 residues in the CDR3. Germline CDR1 SGHVS, CDR2 FNYEAQ. In DNA, the CDR3 is TGTGCCAGCGTAAAGTTTGGGACAGGGGAAGAGACCCAGTACTTC. It codes for CASVKFGTGEETQYF.

This clone appeared once. The rearrangement uses TRBV6-6 and TRBJ2-6; possible D gene TRBD1, 6 bases. Germline V lookup: CDR1 MNHNY, CDR2 SVGAGI (reference sequence). Between the trimmed V and J ends, which lost 5 bases and 2 bases, there was a span of 10 bases. The CDR3 contains 15 residues. This CDR3 is CASSTTGAGANVLTF. The CDR3, as DNA: TGTGCCAGCAGTACGACAGGTGCTGGGGCCAACGTCCTGACTTTC.

In DNA, the CDR3 is TGTGCCAGCAGGCCGCCGGGCGATCAGCCCCAGCATTTT. It yields the protein CASRPPGDQPQHF. This chain links TRBV6-6 with TRBJ1-5; D unresolved. There are 13 residues in the CDR3. Germline loops: CDR1 MNHNY, CDR2 SVGAGI (reference sequence). V was pared by 6 bases and J by 5 bases, with 11 bases between.

This chain links TRBV14 with TRBJ2-1, with TRBD2 matching over 12 bases. CDR1 is SGHDN, CDR2 FVKESK, per germline. Unmatched junction bases numbered 11, after V lost 5 bases and J lost 9 bases. CDR3 length: 16 residues. CDR3 in DNA: TGTGCCAGCAGCAATCGGGATCTAGCGGGAGGGGCTGAGCAGTTCTTC. The encoded protein is CASSNRDLAGGAEQFF.

The chain recombines TRBV27 with TRBJ1-1, with TRBD1 matching 8 bases. Germline V lookup: CDR1 MNHEY, CDR2 SMNVEV (reference sequence). Trimming at V came to 2 bases and at J to 1 base, leaving 3 bases not matched to a gene. The CDR3 has 15 residues. CDR3 in amino acids: CASSLRTGRNTEAFF. CDR3 sequence (DNA): TGTGCCAGCAGTTTAAGGACAGGGAGGAACACTGAAGCTTTCTTT.

This clone came up once. V and J are TRBV19 and TRBJ1-4; the D gene is possibly TRBD1 (6 bases). The length of the CDR3 is 14 residues. In germline, CDR1 is LNHDA, CDR2 SQIVND (reference sequence). The V end was cut by 7 bases, the J end by 8 bases, with 17 bases between. CDR3 bases: TGTGCCAGTACCGCGACAGGCTTGAGGGAAAAACTGTTTTTT. Translating gives CASTATGLREKLFF.

The chain couples TRBV5-6 to TRBJ1-6; the match to TRBD1 covers 9 bases. The V gene's germline CDR1 is SGHDT and CDR2 YYEEEE. The CDR3 extends over 16 amino acids. V was clipped by 4 bases and J by 7 bases; unmatched bases: 9. The chain's CDR3 is CASSGPGQGYNSPLHF. The CDR3 coding sequence is TGTGCCAGCAGCGGTCCGGGACAGGGATACAATTCACCCCTCCACTTT.

This chain joins TRBV5-1 and TRBJ2-3, with TRBD1 matching over 7 bases. Germline V gene sequence: CDR1 SGHRS, CDR2 YFSETQ. The CDR3 is 14 amino acids. With 4 bases clipped from V and 5 bases from J, the junction kept 7 bases outside the gene matches. CDR3 protein: CASSRTGVGDTQYF. CDR3 in DNA: TGCGCCAGCAGCCGTACAGGGGTAGGAGATACGCAGTATTTT.

CDR3 amino acids: CASSLGPTSDTQYF. In DNA, the CDR3 is TGTGCCAGCAGCTTAGGCCCCACCTCAGATACGCAGTATTTT. This rearrangement joins TRBV11-2 to TRBJ2-3; D remains unclear. V lost 1 base to trimming and J lost 4 bases, with 9 bases between them. Per the germline V gene, CDR1 is SGHAT and CDR2 is FQNNGV. This CDR3 comprises 14 residues.

The chain uses TRBV6-6 and TRBJ2-7; no definite D call. Between the trimmed V and J ends, which lost 4 bases and 1 base, there was a span of 11 bases. Per the germline V gene, CDR1 is MNHNY and CDR2 is SVGAGI (reference sequence). The CDR3 contains 14 residues. Here the CDR3 reads CASSSWDRSYEQYF. DNA of the CDR3: TGTGCCAGCAGTTCCTGGGATAGGTCCTACGAGCAGTACTTC.

The rearrangement links TRBV18 to TRBJ1-5, with D unclear. The CDR3 totals 16 residues. V was clipped by 3 bases and J by 5 bases, with 17 bases between them. Germline assignment: CDR1 KGHSH and CDR2 LQKENI. The CDR3 coding sequence is TGTGCCAGCTCACCTGGGAGCCCCTGGACGGATCAGCCCCAGCATTTT. Translating gives CASSPGSPWTDQPQHF.

The V call is TRBV2, the J call TRBJ2-7, with TRBD1 as a possible D gene (5 bases). Trimming took 5 bases from V and 3 from J, leaving 8 bases between them. This CDR3 spans 12 amino acids. Germline CDR1 and CDR2: SNHLY and FYNNEI. The CDR3 DNA sequence: TGTGCCAGCAGTCTAAGGGGCTACGAGCAGTACTTC. Encoded protein: CASSLRGYEQYF.

The chain carries TRBV28 and TRBJ2-5, with 13 positions matching TRBD2. The CDR3 extends over 14 amino acids. V gave up 6 bases and J gave up 5 bases; unmatched junction bases: 3. Germline CDR1 reads MDHEN; CDR2 reads SYDVKM. CDR3 sequence reads: CASRTSGRAETQYF. CDR3 nucleotide sequence: TGTGCCAGCAGAACTAGCGGGAGGGCGGAGACCCAGTACTTC.

The chain is built from TRBV6-5 and TRBJ2-7; 7 bases fit TRBD2. Trimming removed 4 bases from V and 0 bases from J; junction bases left unmatched: 3. CDR3 length equals 14 residues. Germline CDR1 reads MNHEY; CDR2 reads SVGAGI. The CDR3: CASSWTRGSYEQYF. DNA of the CDR3: TGTGCCAGCAGTTGGACTAGGGGCTCCTACGAGCAGTACTTC.